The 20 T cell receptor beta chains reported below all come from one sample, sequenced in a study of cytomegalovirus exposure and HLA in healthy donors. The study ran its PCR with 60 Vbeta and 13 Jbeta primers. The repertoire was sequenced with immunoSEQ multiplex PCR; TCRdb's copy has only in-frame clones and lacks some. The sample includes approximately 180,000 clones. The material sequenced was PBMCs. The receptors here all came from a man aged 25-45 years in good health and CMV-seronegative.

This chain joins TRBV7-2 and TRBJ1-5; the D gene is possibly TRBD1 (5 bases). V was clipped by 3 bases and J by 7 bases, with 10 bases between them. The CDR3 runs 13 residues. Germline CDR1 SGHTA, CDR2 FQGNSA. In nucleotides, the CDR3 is TGTGCCAGCAGCTTTTCAGGGTTACAGCCCCAGCATTTT. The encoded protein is CASSFSGLQPQHF.

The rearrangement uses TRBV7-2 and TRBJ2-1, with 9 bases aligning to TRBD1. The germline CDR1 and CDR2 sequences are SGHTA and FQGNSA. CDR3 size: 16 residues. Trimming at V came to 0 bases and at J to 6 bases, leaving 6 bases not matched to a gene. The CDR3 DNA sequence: TGTGCCAGCAGCTTAGCTTCGGACAGGGGATCCAATGAGCAGTTCTTC. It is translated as CASSLASDRGSNEQFF.

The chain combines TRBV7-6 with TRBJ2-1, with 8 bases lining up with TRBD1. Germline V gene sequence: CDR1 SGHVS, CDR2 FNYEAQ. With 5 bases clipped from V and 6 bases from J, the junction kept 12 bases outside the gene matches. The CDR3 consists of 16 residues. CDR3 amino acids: CASSLETGAFSNEQFF. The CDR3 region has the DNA TGTGCCAGCAGCCTAGAGACAGGGGCTTTTTCCAATGAGCAGTTCTTC.

DNA for the CDR3: TGCGCCAGCAGCCCGGGGCAGGGGCCCTTCTATGGCTACACCTTC. It encodes CASSPGQGPFYGYTF. This sequence joins TRBV5-1 and TRBJ1-2; D possibly corresponds to TRBD1 (6 bases). The germline V and J ends were trimmed by 4 bases and 4 bases, with 17 bases remaining between them. The germline CDR1 and CDR2 sequences are SGHRS and YFSETQ. CDR3 length equals 15 residues.

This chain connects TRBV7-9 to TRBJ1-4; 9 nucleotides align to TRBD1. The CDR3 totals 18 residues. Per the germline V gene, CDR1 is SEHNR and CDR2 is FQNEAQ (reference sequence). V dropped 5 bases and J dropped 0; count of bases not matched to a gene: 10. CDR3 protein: CASSITTGTGPTNEKLFF. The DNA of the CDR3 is TGTGCCAGCAGCATAACAACCGGGACAGGGCCAACTAATGAAAAACTGTTTTTT.

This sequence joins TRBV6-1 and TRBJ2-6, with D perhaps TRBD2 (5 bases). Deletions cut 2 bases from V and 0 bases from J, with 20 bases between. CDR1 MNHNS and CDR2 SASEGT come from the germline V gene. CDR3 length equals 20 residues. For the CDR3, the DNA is TGTGCCAGCAGTGAAATCGGTAGCCTTACGCGGGTCTCTGGGGCCAACGTCCTGACTTTC. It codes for CASSEIGSLTRVSGANVLTF.

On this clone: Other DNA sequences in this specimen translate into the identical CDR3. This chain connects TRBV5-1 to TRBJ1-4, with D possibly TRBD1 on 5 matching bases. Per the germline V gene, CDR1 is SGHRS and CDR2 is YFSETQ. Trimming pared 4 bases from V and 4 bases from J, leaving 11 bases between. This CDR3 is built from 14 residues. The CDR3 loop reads CASSPGLSNEKLFF. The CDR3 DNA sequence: TGCGCCAGCAGCCCGGGACTAAGTAATGAAAAACTGTTTTTT.

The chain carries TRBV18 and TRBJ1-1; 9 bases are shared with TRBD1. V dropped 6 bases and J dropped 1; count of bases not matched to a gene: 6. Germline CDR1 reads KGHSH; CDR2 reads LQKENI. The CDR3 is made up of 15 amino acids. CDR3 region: CASSLGTGSNTEAFF. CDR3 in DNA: TGTGCCAGCTCCCTGGGGACAGGGTCGAACACTGAAGCTTTCTTT.

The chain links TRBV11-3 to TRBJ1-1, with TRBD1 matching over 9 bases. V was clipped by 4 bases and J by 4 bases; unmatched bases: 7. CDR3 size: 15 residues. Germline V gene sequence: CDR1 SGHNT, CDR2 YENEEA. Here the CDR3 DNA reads TGTGCCAGCAGCTCCGGGACAGGGATTACCACTGAAGCTTTCTTT. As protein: CASSSGTGITTEAFF. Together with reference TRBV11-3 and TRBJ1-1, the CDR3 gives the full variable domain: EAGVVQSPRYKIIEKKQPVAFWCNPISGHNTLYWYLQNLGQGPELLIRYENEEAVDDSQLPKDRFSAERLKGVDSTLKIQPAELGDSAVYLCASSSGTGITTEAFFGQGTRLTVV.

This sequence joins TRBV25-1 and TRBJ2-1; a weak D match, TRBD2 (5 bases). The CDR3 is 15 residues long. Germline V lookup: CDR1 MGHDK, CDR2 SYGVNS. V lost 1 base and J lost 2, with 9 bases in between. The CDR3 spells CASSEFSGTYNEQFF. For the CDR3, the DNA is TGTGCCAGCAGTGAATTCTCCGGGACCTACAATGAGCAGTTCTTC.

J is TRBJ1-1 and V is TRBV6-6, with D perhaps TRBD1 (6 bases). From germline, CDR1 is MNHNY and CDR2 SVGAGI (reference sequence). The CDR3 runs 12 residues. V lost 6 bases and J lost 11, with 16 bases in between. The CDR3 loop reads CASSQQGPVAFF. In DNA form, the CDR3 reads TGTGCCAGCAGCCAACAGGGCCCTGTTGCTTTCTTT.

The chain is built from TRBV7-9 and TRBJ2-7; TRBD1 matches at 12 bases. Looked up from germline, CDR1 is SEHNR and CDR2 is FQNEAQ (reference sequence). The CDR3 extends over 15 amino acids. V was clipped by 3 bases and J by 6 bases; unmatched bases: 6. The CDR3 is CASSFPGTGGSEQYF. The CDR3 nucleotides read TGTGCCAGCAGCTTTCCCGGGACAGGGGGCTCCGAGCAGTACTTC. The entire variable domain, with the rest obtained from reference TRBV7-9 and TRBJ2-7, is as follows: DTGVSQNPRHKITKRGQNVTFRCDPISEHNRLYWYRQTLGQGPEFLTYFQNEAQLEKSRLLSDRFSAERPKGSFSTLEIQRTEQGDSAMYLCASSFPGTGGSEQYFGPGTRLTVT.

The CDR3 spells CASSPGQGALYGYTF. The CDR3 DNA follows: TGCGCCAGCAGCCCTGGACAGGGGGCCCTCTATGGCTACACCTTC. This chain links TRBV4-3 with TRBJ1-2; 11 nucleotides match TRBD1. The CDR3 covers 15 residues. Germline CDR1 LGHNA, CDR2 YSLEER. V lost 4 bases and J lost 4; bases outside the gene matches: 5.

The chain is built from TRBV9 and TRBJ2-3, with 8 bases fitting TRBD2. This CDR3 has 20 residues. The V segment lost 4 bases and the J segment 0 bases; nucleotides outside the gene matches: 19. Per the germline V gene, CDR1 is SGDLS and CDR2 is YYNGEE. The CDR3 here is CASSSSGRSDTRYSTDTQYF. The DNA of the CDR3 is TGTGCCAGCAGCTCCAGCGGGAGATCCGATACCCGTTATAGCACAGATACGCAGTATTTT.

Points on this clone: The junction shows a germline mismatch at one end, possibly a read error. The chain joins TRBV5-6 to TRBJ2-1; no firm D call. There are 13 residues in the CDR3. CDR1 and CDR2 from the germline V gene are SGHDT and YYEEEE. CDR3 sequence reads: CASCFASRNEQFF. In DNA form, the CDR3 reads TGTGCCAGCTGCTTTGCGTCTAGGAATGAGCAGTTCTTC.

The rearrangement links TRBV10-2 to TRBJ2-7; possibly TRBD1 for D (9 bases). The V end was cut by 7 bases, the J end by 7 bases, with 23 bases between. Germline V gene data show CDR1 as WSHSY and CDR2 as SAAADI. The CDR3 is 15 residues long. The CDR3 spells CASTPGGDRAGEQYF. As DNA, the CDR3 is TGCGCCAGCACTCCCGGGGGGGACAGGGCGGGAGAGCAGTACTTC.

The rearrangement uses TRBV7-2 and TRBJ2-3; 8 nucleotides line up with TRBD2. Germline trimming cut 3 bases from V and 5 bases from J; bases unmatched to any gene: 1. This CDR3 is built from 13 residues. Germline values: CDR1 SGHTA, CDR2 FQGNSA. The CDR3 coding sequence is TGTGCCAGCAGCTTGGGGACTAGAGATACGCAGTATTTT. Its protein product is CASSLGTRDTQYF.

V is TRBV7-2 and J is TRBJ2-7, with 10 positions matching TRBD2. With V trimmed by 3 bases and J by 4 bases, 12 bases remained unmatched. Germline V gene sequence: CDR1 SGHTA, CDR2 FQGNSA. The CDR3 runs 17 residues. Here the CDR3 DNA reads TGTGCCAGCAGCTTGCAAAGCGGGGGGGCCACGCGATACGAGCAGTACTTC. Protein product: CASSLQSGGATRYEQYF. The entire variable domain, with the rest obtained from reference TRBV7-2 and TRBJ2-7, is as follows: GAGVSQSPSNKVTEKGKDVELRCDPISGHTALYWYRQSLGQGLEFLIYFQGNSAPDKSGLPSDRFSAERTGGSVSTLTIQRTQQEDSAVYLCASSLQSGGATRYEQYFGPGTRLTVT.

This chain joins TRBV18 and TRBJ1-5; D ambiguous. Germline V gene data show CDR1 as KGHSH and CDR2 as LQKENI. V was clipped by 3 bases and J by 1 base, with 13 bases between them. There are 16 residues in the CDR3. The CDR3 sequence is CASSPGVPGSNQPQHF. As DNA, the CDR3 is TGTGCCAGCTCACCTGGGGTTCCGGGGAGCAATCAGCCCCAGCATTTT. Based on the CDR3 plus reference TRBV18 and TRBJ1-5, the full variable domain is NAGVMQNPRHLVRRRGQEARLRCSPMKGHSHVYWYRQLPEEGLKFMVYLQKENIIDESGMPKERFSAEFPKEGPSILRIQQVVRGDSAAYFCASSPGVPGSNQPQHFGDGTRLSIL.

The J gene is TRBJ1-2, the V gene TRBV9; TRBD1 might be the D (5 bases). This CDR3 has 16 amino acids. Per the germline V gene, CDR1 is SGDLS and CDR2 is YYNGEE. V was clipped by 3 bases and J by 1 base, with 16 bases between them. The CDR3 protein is CASSERQGAHNYGYTF. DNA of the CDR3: TGTGCCAGCAGCGAGAGGCAGGGCGCCCATAACTATGGCTACACCTTC. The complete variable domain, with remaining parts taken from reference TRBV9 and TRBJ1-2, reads DSGVTQTPKHLITATGQRVTLRCSPRSGDLSVYWYQQSLDQGLQFLIQYYNGEERAKGNILERFSAQQFPDLHSELNLSSLELGDSALYFCASSERQGAHNYGYTFGSGTRLTVV.